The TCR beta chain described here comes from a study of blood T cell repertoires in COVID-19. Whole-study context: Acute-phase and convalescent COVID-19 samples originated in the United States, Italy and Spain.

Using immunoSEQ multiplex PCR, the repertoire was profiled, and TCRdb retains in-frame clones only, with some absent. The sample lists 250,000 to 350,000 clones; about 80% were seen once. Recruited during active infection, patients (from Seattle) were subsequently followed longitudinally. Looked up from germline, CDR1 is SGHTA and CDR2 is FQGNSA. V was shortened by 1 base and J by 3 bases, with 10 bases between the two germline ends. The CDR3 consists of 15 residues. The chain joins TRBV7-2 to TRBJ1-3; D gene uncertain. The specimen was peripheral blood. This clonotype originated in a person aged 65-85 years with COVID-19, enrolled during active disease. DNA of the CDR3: TGTGCCAGCAGCTTAGAGGTGGGGAGTGGAAACACCATATATTTT. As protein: CASSLEVGSGNTIYF.